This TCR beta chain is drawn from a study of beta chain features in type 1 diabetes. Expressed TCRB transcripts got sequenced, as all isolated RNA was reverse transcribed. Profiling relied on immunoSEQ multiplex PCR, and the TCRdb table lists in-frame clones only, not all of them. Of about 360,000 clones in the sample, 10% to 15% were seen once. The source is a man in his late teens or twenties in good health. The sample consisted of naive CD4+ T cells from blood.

CDR3 loop: CASSFLTGDEQYF. The CDR3 DNA reads as TGTGCCAGCAGCTTCTTGACAGGGGACGAGCAGTACTTC. The chain uses TRBV7-6 and TRBJ2-7, with 8 bases identical to TRBD1. The V and J ends lost 3 bases and 5 bases, in that order; junction bases with no gene match: 3. Germline lookup yields CDR1 SGHVS and CDR2 FNYEAQ. CDR3 length: 13 amino acids. The full variable domain, its missing parts supplied by reference TRBV7-6 and TRBJ2-7, is GAGVSQSPRYKVTKRGQDVALRCDPISGHVSLYWYRQALGQGPEFLTYFNYEAQQDKSGLPNDRFSAERPEGSISTLTIQRTEQRDSAMYRCASSFLTGDEQYFGPGTRLTVT.